This T cell receptor (beta chain) emerged from a study of T cells in Graves' hyperthyroidism and ophthalmopathy. Authors of the study amplified TCR beta CDR3 regions from RNA transcripts. TCR CDR3 regions were first amplified by RT-PCR with HTBI primers. TCRdb recomputed calls from the multiplex PCR reads with MiXCR, one row per CDR3 protein. The table records hundreds of thousands of distinct CDR3 sequences, about 16% of them present only once. This clonotype was detected ten times or more. The V end lost 5 bases, the J end lost 4 bases, and 19 bases lay between the germline ends. From germline, CDR1 is SEHNR and CDR2 FQNEAQ (reference sequence). This CDR3 comprises 16 residues.

The sample consisted of blood. The receptor comes from a woman aged 40 to 55 with Graves' ophthalmopathy. The J gene is TRBJ2-3, the V gene TRBV7-9; D might be TRBD2 (6 bases). CDR3 in amino acids: CASSNVGGSPSDTQYF. CDR3 nucleotides: TGTGCCAGCAGCAACGTCGGAGGGTCCCCCTCAGATACGCAGTATTTT.